The T cell receptor beta chain under discussion was sequenced for a study of T cell repertoires in cytomegalovirus infection. This clonotype was recorded at least ten times. Antigen: not known. MiXCR, run by TCRdb on the reads, gives a single entry per CDR3 protein. This sample has about 230,000 distinct CDR3 sequences, with 6.5% found just once. CDR3 length: 17 amino acids. Looked up from germline, CDR1 is MDHEN and CDR2 is SYDVKM. Trimming pared 7 bases from V and 1 base from J, leaving 20 bases between. Study observations and caveats: Carriers of CMV plus the relevant HLA were identified by cumulative public TCR beta family frequency.

This receptor was obtained from a human donor in good health (CMV status not recorded). Some clones in this sample may be carry-over from other donors' samples. The rearrangement links TRBV28 to TRBJ1-5; weak D call: TRBD1 (5 bases). Source material: PBMCs. The CDR3 reads CASIKAGFGLSNQPQHF. The CDR3 bases are TGTGCCAGCATCAAGGCAGGGTTCGGGCTCAGCAATCAGCCCCAGCATTTT.